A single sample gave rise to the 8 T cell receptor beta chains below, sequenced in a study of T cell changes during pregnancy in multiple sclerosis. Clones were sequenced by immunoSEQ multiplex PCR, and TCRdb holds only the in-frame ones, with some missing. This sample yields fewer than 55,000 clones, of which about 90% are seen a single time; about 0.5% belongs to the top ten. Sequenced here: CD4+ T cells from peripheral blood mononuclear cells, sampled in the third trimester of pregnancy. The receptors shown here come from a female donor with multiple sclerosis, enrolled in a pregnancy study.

For the CDR3, the DNA is TGTGCCAGCTCACTCCGACAGCCTCACTCTGGGGCCAACGTCCTGACTTTC. Encoded protein: CASSLRQPHSGANVLTF. V usage is TRBV18 and J usage is TRBJ2-6; D is possibly TRBD1 (5 bases). The CDR3 runs 17 residues. Per the germline V gene, CDR1 is KGHSH and CDR2 is LQKENI. V was shortened by 4 bases and J by 0 bases, with 13 bases between the two germline ends.

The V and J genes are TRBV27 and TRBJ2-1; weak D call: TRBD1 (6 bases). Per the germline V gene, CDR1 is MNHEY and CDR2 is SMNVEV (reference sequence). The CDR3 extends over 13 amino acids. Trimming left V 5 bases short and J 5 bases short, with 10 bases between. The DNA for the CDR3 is TGTGCCAGCAGTAGACCAGGGGACAATGAGCAGTTCTTC. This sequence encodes CASSRPGDNEQFF.

CDR3 amino acids: CASSPSDRINEKLFF. In DNA, the CDR3 is TGTGCCAGCTCACCATCGGACAGGATTAATGAAAAACTGTTTTTT. This rearrangement joins TRBV18 to TRBJ1-4, with 7 nucleotides matching TRBD1. Looked up from germline, CDR1 is KGHSH and CDR2 is LQKENI. Losses at the gene ends were 2 bases for V and 4 bases for J; bases not matched to a gene: 4. The CDR3 is 15 amino acids. Full variable domain (outside the CDR3, taken from reference TRBV18 and TRBJ1-4): NAGVMQNPRHLVRRRGQEARLRCSPMKGHSHVYWYRQLPEEGLKFMVYLQKENIIDESGMPKERFSAEFPKEGPSILRIQQVVRGDSAAYFCASSPSDRINEKLFFGSGTQLSVL.

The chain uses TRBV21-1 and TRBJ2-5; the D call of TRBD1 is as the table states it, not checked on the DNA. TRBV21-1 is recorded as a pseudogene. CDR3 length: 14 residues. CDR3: CASRNGQGKETQYF. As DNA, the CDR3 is TGTGCCAGCCGCAACGGACAGGGGAAAGAGACCCAGTACTTC.

As DNA, the CDR3 is TGTGCCAGCAGTGAACTACAGGGGCCCCTCAACGTCCTGACTTTC. This codes for CASSELQGPLNVLTF. The rearrangement links TRBV6-1 to TRBJ2-6; 7 bases agree with TRBD1. With V trimmed by 2 bases and J by 9 bases, 7 bases remained unmatched. Per the germline V gene, CDR1 is MNHNS and CDR2 is SASEGT. The CDR3 has 15 amino acids.

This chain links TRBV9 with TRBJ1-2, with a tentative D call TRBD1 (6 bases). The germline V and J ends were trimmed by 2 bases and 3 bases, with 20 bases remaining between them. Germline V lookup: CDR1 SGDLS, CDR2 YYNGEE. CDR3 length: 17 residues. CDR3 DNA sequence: TGTGCCAGCAGCGTCGGTGGGGGGGCCACCCCACACTATGGCTACACCTTC. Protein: CASSVGGGATPHYGYTF.

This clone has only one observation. CDR3 loop: CASSGGQNTEAFF. The CDR3 nucleotides are TGTGCCAGCAGCGGAGGACAGAACACTGAAGCTTTCTTT. V usage is TRBV9 and J usage is TRBJ1-1, with D possibly being TRBD1 (5 bases). Trimming shortened V by 3 bases and J by 1 base, and 7 bases separated the two germline ends. CDR1 and CDR2 from the germline V gene are SGDLS and YYNGEE. This CDR3 has 13 amino acids.

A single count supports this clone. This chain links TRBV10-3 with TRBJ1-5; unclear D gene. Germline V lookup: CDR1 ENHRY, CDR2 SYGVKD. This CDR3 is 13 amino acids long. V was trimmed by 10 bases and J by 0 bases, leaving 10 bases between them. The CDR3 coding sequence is TGTGCCACTAACAGTGATAGCAATCAGCCCCAGCATTTT. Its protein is CATNSDSNQPQHF.